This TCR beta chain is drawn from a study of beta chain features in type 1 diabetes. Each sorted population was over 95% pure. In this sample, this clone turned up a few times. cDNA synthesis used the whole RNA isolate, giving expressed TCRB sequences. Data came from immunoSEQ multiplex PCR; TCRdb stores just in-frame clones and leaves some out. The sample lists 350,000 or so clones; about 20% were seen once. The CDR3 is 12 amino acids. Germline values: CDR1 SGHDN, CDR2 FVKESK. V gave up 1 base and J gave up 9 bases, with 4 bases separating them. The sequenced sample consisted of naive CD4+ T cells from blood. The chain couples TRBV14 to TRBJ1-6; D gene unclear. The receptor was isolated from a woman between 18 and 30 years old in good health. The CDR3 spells CASSQASSPLHF. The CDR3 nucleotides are TGTGCCAGCAGCCAAGCGAGTTCACCCCTCCACTTT.